This T cell receptor (beta chain) was obtained from a study of identical twins (dated by TCRdb to 2016 to 2017). Study-wide context: To test whether fetal clonotypes persist, the study used deep sequencing on TCR alpha and beta repertoires from monozygotic twins, unrelated adults of various ages, and cord blood. To rule out contamination, the twin experiments were replicated at different times with different library preparation protocols.

What the work shows at the level of the full study, not this receptor alone: Because the same donors could not be followed over many years, conclusions were based on cross-sectional statistical analysis. Invariant T cells such as MAIT and iNKT could partly confound zero-insertion analyses, though diverse VJ usage argued against this for most clonotypes. Fewer insertions were carried by abundant cord blood beta clonotypes, a similar but weaker trend appeared in young adult naive repertoires, and no such trend appeared in memory repertoires. A weaker excess of twin sharing was found in beta out-of-frame sequences because the signal-to-noise ratio was lowered by fewer shared sequences. Recombination models systematically underestimated out-of-frame TCR alpha sharing in monozygotic twins but agreed with sharing between unrelated individuals. Compared with coincidental sharing between unrelated individuals, out-of-frame TCR alpha sequences shared between twins showed an excess of sequences with low generation probability.

Library preparation employed 5' RACE. Sequencer: Illumina HiSeq 2000. A universal primer binding site was introduced by template switching, and a unique molecular identifier was present in the final cDNA, enabling accurate counting of TCR cDNA molecules. First-strand cDNA for TCR alpha and beta chains was synthesized from specific primers in the conserved constant-segment region. To control for contamination, each cDNA library was double barcoded with a SMART-Mk sample barcode plus Illumina barcodes. Two successive PCR steps introduced TruSeq adapter sequences along with Illumina sample barcodes. TCR alpha and beta cDNA libraries were sequenced on the Illumina HiSeq platform with custom primers. The paper's processing steps were these. Unique molecular identifiers were extracted from raw reads with MiGEC, and CDR3 positions were determined with MiXCR. For each individual, recombination models were inferred using an EM algorithm with the repgenHMM and IGoR tools. The analysis of shared clonotypes was done with the tcR package in R, with sharing normalized by the product of cloneset sizes. Out-of-frame nonproductive sequences were analyzed to study raw recombination free of thymic and clonal selection effects. TCRdb ran its own pipeline on the public reads, namely fastp trimming at Q25 and MiXCR clone calling, and kept in-frame beta chains. Rows merge per CDR3 protein into single entries with the most common DNA and genes. The V and J calls were not made by the authors but by TCRdb's processing. The sample table lists over 200,000 distinct CDR3 sequences, roughly a tenth of them with a count of one. The ten largest clones add up to less than 12% of the sample.

A note on this clonotype: Its antigen has not been determined. No clone much larger than this one lies a single base away; base qualities are absent.

From cysteine to phenylalanine, the CDR3 is 18 amino acids long. The only DNA kept is the CDR3, 54 bases in frame from the first base. The germline V gene sets CDR1 to MNHEY and CDR2 to SVGAGI. Trimming removed 0 bases from V and 0 bases from J; the gene matches leave 9 bases unexplained. All donors were healthy Caucasians. Using Miltenyi CD45RO+ enrichment and human naive T-cell isolation kits, memory (CD45RO+) and naive T cells were isolated from PBMC. The chain employs TRBV6-5 and TRBJ2-5; 8 bases in the middle match TRBD2. This sequence originates from a man between 45 and 60 years old in good health. Sequenced: memory T cells sorted from blood. Explained via the paper, the cell subset or site label denotes: CD45RO+ enriched T cells. This receptor has the CDR3 CASSYSVAGGGYQETQYF. The sequenced DNA is TGTGCCAGCAGTTACTCGGTCGCGGGCGGGGGGTACCAAGAGACCCAGTACTTC.